These T cell receptor beta chains were read from a single sample in a study of blood T cell repertoires in COVID-19. Profiled with immunoSEQ multiplex PCR; TCRdb holds only in-frame clones, not every one. Among more than 200,000 clones, about 91% were seen once, and the ten largest hold just under 6.5%. Sequencing used peripheral blood. Receptors originate from a woman under 40 with COVID-19, enrolled during active disease. Each CDR3 is given without its conserved first and last residue. Not all rows give a size; the values are once, few, many and, for expanded clones, a class.

TRBV6-2/TRBV6-3,TRBJ2-1,NA,ASSLWGGSYNEQF
TRBV19,TRBJ1-5,NA,ASSPTRGGDQPQH
TRBV6-2/TRBV6-3,TRBJ2-3,NA,ASSYGGSADTQY
TRBV20-1,TRBJ2-7,NA,SRDRVNEQY
TRBV28,TRBJ1-1,NA,ASITPGQVNTEAF
TRBV11-3,TRBJ2-2,NA,ASSFPNTGELF
TRBV3-1/TRBV3-2,TRBJ2-1,NA,ASSRDRARSSYNEQF
TRBV11-2,TRBJ2-5,few,ASSLVTGGRETQY
TRBV10-3,TRBJ2-3,NA,AISGAGVSTDTQY
TRBV19,TRBJ1-4,NA,ASSPGQGIATNEKLF
TRBV7-9,TRBJ2-3,NA,ASSLGLAGETDTQY
TRBV19,TRBJ1-6,NA,ASSRSGDSPLH
TRBV27,TRBJ2-1,NA,ASSLVWIGGNNEQF
TRBV27,TRBJ2-1,once,ASSLSQSSSYNEQF
TRBV7-9,TRBJ2-1,NA,ASTEVWGQGEQF
TRBV4-3,TRBJ2-3,once,ASSPQREGDTQY
TRBV11-2,TRBJ1-4,NA,ASSLAGEKLF
TRBV6-6,TRBJ2-7,NA,ASSYLTLEQY
TRBV14,TRBJ1-2,NA,ASSQRGGANYGYT
TRBV2,TRBJ2-3,NA,ASMRTASTDTQY
TRBV10-3,TRBJ2-3,NA,AITPSGSTDTQY
TRBV19,TRBJ2-3,once,ASTSMSGRRTDTQY
TRBV10-2,TRBJ2-5,NA,ASSEVAGGWETQY
TRBV29-1,TRBJ1-1,NA,SVVGQMNTEAF
TRBV5-1,TRBJ1-1,NA,ASSLGSWRQNTEAF
TRBV19,TRBJ1-2,NA,ASSPGQELYGYT
TRBV2,TRBJ1-2,NA,ASRQGAGGYT
TRBV7-9,TRBJ2-3,NA,ASSSLGRGLSTSTDTQY
TRBV4-1,TRBJ1-4,once,ASSLGQGIATNEKLF
TRBV5-6,TRBJ2-3,NA,ASSPNGLAGADTQY
TRBV28,TRBJ2-7,few,ASSFSARADGQY
TRBV3-1/TRBV3-2,TRBJ2-1,NA,ASSQGANEQF
TRBV27,TRBJ2-3,NA,ASRGQGSDTQY
TRBV7-2,TRBJ2-1,NA,ASSPRDRGSNEQF
TRBV13,TRBJ1-5,NA,ASSLRRNQPQH
TRBV12-2,TRBJ2-3,NA,ASRSTGLAGEIVSCTDTQY
TRBV12-3/TRBV12-4,TRBJ1-5,once,ASHGTGSQPQH
TRBV27,TRBJ2-3,NA,ASSLIQAVPDTQY
TRBV10-3,TRBJ1-1,NA,AISEPDKEAF
TRBV13,TRBJ2-1,NA,ASSLAGGRDEQF
TRBV19,TRBJ2-5,NA,ASSMGLPFQETQY
TRBV14,TRBJ1-6,few,ASSQAGYSPLH
TRBV4-3,TRBJ2-1,NA,ASSPWTSGNDEQF
TRBV19,TRBJ2-1,NA,ASSGLAGYNEQF
TRBV7-6,TRBJ2-3,NA,ASSGTWGVGDTQY
TRBV7-2,TRBJ1-6,NA,ASSLFTTGANSPLH
TRBV6-2/TRBV6-3,TRBJ2-7,NA,ASSYHGTSGGIAYEQY
TRBV7-2,TRBJ2-1,few,ASSVGLAGTSSYNEQF
TRBV6-8,TRBJ2-3,once,ASSYPRGDTQY
TRBV15,TRBJ1-5,once,ATSTPGQGAAQPQH